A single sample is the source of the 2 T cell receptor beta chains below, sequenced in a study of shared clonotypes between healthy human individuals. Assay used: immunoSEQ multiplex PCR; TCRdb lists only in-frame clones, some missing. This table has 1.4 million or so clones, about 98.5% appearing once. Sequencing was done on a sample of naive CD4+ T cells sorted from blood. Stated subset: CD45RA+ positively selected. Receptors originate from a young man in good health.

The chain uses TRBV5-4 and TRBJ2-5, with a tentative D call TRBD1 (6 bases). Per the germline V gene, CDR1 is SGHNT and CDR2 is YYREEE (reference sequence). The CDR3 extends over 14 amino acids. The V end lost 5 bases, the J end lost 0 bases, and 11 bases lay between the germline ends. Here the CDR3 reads CASRRDRNQETQYF. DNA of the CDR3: TGTGCCAGCAGACGAGACAGGAACCAAGAGACCCAGTACTTC.

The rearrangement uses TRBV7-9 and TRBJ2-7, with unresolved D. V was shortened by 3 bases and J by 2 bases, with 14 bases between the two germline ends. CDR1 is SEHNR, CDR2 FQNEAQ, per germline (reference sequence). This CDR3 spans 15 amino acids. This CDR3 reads CASSFFKGRAYEQYF. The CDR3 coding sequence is TGTGCCAGCAGCTTTTTCAAGGGTCGAGCCTACGAGCAGTACTTC.